These 21 T cell receptor beta chains were all obtained from the same sample, sequenced in a study of CD4 T cells in relation to SARS-CoV-2 and coronaviruses. Unexposed donor CD4+ T cells date from about 2011-2018, before the COVID-19 pandemic. CD4+ T cells were isolated from the cells after about nine days of culture. No cognate antigen is known for these TCRs. Sequencing was performed with immunoSEQ multiplex PCR; in TCRdb, only in-frame clones are kept and a portion is missing. The sample holds 12,000 or so clones, 69% seen once. Sequenced: CD4+ T cells from PBMCs, cultured in vitro. Receptor source: a human donor in good health.

This clone was seen only a few times. This CDR3 reads CAWSSGGARGQPQHF. CDR3 sequence (DNA): TGTGCCTGGAGTTCCGGGGGGGCGCGGGGCCAGCCCCAGCATTTT. This sequence joins TRBV30 and TRBJ1-5, with a weak D call TRBD1 (6 bases). The CDR3 length is 15 residues. Germline CDR1 is GTSNPN and CDR2 is SVGIG (reference sequence). V was cut by 2 bases and J by 7 bases, with 18 bases left in between.

The chain joins TRBV10-3 to TRBJ2-1, with a weak D call TRBD2 (6 bases). The CDR3 spans 17 residues. The germline V and J ends were trimmed by 3 bases and 7 bases, with 22 bases remaining between them. Germline V lookup: CDR1 ENHRY, CDR2 SYGVKD. The CDR3 DNA reads TGTGCCATCAGTGACCTACAGCGTGGGGAGGTTAGAAATGAGCAGTTCTTC. Its protein product is CAISDLQRGEVRNEQFF.

V usage is TRBV24-1 and J usage is TRBJ2-1; no clear D gene. V lost 4 bases to trimming and J lost 4 bases, with 25 bases between them. The CDR3 is made up of 19 amino acids. The germline V gene encodes CDR1 KGHDR and CDR2 SFDVKD. The DNA for the CDR3 is TGTGCCACCAGTGACCCACGGTTGAGCCCCGACAAAATATACAATGAGCAGTTCTTC. Translating it yields CATSDPRLSPDKIYNEQFF.

This rearrangement joins TRBV10-1 to TRBJ2-7; TRBD1 might be the D (6 bases). V lost 6 bases, J lost 6 bases, and 15 bases lay in between. The CDR3 runs to 13 residues. Germline V lookup: CDR1 WNHNN, CDR2 SYGVQD (reference sequence). In nucleotides, the CDR3 is TGCGCCAGCAGCAAAAGTGGACAGCGCGAGCAGTACTTC. Its translation is CASSKSGQREQYF.

V and J are TRBV5-1 and TRBJ2-1, with 12 bases aligning to TRBD2. Germline CDR1 SGHRS, CDR2 YFSETQ. The CDR3 runs 18 residues. J lost 4 bases, V lost 7 bases, and 15 bases had no gene match. Here the CDR3 DNA reads TGCGCCAGCTGGGACAGGGCCAGACTAGCGGGAGAGTACAATGAGCAGTTCTTC. It codes for CASWDRARLAGEYNEQFF.

In its sample, this clone was seen once. This chain joins TRBV18 and TRBJ2-5, with 12 bases matching TRBD2. The CDR3 contains 16 residues. Germline CDR1 reads KGHSH; CDR2 reads LQKENI. Germline trimming cut 1 base from V and 1 base from J; bases unmatched to any gene: 1. The CDR3 nucleotides are TGTGCCAGCTCACCACGGACTAGCGGGGCCCAAGAGACCCAGTACTTC. Its protein is CASSPRTSGAQETQYF.

The chain has TRBV11-3 and TRBJ2-7; 12 nucleotides match TRBD2. The CDR3 spans 15 residues. V was clipped by 5 bases and J by 7 bases; unmatched bases: 9. Germline V gives CDR1 SGHNT, CDR2 YENEEA. CDR3 nucleotides: TGTGCCAGCAGCCCAAGACTAGCGGGAGCGAGGGAGCAGTACTTC. Protein: CASSPRLAGAREQYF. The full variable domain, its missing parts supplied by reference TRBV11-3 and TRBJ2-7, is EAGVVQSPRYKIIEKKQPVAFWCNPISGHNTLYWYLQNLGQGPELLIRYENEEAVDDSQLPKDRFSAERLKGVDSTLKIQPAELGDSAVYLCASSPRLAGAREQYFGPGTRLTVT.

The rearrangement links TRBV27 to TRBJ1-1, with D perhaps TRBD1 (6 bases). The V and J ends lost 7 bases and 1 base respectively, with 16 bases between them. Germline CDR1 MNHEY, CDR2 SMNVEV (reference sequence). The CDR3 covers 15 residues. CDR3 sequence (DNA): TGTGCCAGCACCACCTTTAACAGGGCGAACACTGAAGCTTTCTTT. Translated, it gives CASTTFNRANTEAFF.

The CDR3 spells CASSLGQFYGYTF. Here the CDR3 DNA reads TGTGCCAGCAGCTTGGGACAGTTTTATGGCTACACCTTC. This sequence joins TRBV5-6 and TRBJ1-2; a possible D gene is TRBD1 (5 bases). V was clipped by 0 bases and J by 5 bases, with 8 bases between them. Germline CDR1 reads SGHDT; CDR2 reads YYEEEE. The CDR3 runs 13 residues.

This chain connects TRBV25-1 to TRBJ2-3, with D perhaps TRBD2 (6 bases). Per germline, CDR1 MGHDK and CDR2 SYGVNS. Trimming pared 0 bases from V and 2 bases from J, leaving 12 bases between. CDR3 length: 16 residues. This CDR3 is CASSEYMGGNTDTQYF. CDR3 coding DNA: TGTGCCAGCAGTGAATATATGGGGGGAAACACAGATACGCAGTATTTT.

This clone was picked up one time. The chain recombines TRBV12-3 or TRBV12-4 with TRBJ2-1; 7 bases align to TRBD1. V lost 5 bases, J lost 7 bases, and 5 bases stayed unmatched. This CDR3 contains 13 residues. The CDR3 region is CASSTTTGNEQFF. CDR3 DNA sequence: TGTGCCAGCAGTACGACGACAGGGAATGAGCAGTTCTTC.

This sequence joins TRBV2 and TRBJ2-1; 7 nucleotides match TRBD1. The trim removed 6 bases at V and 3 bases at J, leaving 8 bases unmatched. Looked up from germline, CDR1 is SNHLY and CDR2 is FYNNEI. The CDR3 runs to 15 residues. CDR3 bases: TGTGCCAGCAGGGGAGATGGACAGGACTACAATGAGCAGTTCTTC. It yields the protein CASRGDGQDYNEQFF.

The chain carries TRBV5-1 and TRBJ2-1; D perhaps matches TRBD2 (5 bases). The CDR3 runs 17 residues. V lost 3 bases and J lost 0, with 16 bases in between. Germline CDR1 reads SGHRS; CDR2 reads YFSETQ. The CDR3 region has the DNA TGCGCCAGCAGCTCATGGTGGGAGTTGAGCTCCTACAATGAGCAGTTCTTC. This encodes CASSSWWELSSYNEQFF.

The rearrangement links TRBV5-1 to TRBJ1-3, with D unclear. CDR1 is SGHRS and CDR2 is YFSETQ in the germline V gene. The CDR3 runs to 19 residues. Trimming pared 0 bases from V and 1 base from J, leaving 20 bases between. The CDR3 region is CASSLGGFGSPISGNTIYF. CDR3 DNA: TGCGCCAGCAGCTTGGGTGGATTCGGATCTCCGATTTCTGGAAACACCATATATTTT.

The genes are TRBV18 and TRBJ2-7; 11 bases align to TRBD2. V dropped 3 bases and J dropped 3; count of bases not matched to a gene: 10. The CDR3 spans 17 residues. In germline, CDR1 is KGHSH, CDR2 LQKENI. The CDR3 loop reads CASSPLLGTSGGYEQYF. DNA for the CDR3: TGTGCCAGCTCACCGTTACTCGGGACTAGCGGAGGCTACGAGCAGTACTTC.

The chain has TRBV9 and TRBJ2-1, with D possibly being TRBD2 (5 bases). The CDR3 is 14 amino acids. V lost 0 bases and J lost 4, with 8 bases in between. Germline loops: CDR1 SGDLS, CDR2 YYNGEE. DNA for the CDR3: TGTGCCAGCAGCGTAGGAGGACTTTACAATGAGCAGTTCTTC. Its translation: CASSVGGLYNEQFF.

The chain employs TRBV27 and TRBJ2-1; 7 bases align to TRBD2. From germline, CDR1 is MNHEY and CDR2 SMNVEV (reference sequence). This CDR3 spans 13 amino acids. Germline trimming cut 5 bases from V and 11 bases from J; bases unmatched to any gene: 9. This chain's CDR3 is CASSPQRREKQFF. In nucleotides, the CDR3 is TGTGCCAGCAGTCCCCAGCGGCGGGAGAAGCAGTTCTTC.

The V call is TRBV6-5, the J call TRBJ2-5, with TRBD2 matching 8 bases. V was clipped by 6 bases and J by 5 bases; unmatched bases: 5. Germline V gives CDR1 MNHEY, CDR2 SVGAGI. The CDR3 spans 13 residues. The CDR3 DNA sequence: TGTGCCAGCAGCGGGGGACTAGAGGAGACCCAGTACTTC. Encoded protein: CASSGGLEETQYF.

The genes are TRBV19 and TRBJ1-2, with 8 bases identical to TRBD1. This CDR3 is 14 amino acids long. V shed 5 bases and J 7 bases; nucleotides not matched to a gene: 9. Germline V gene lookup returns CDR1 LNHDA and CDR2 SQIVND (reference sequence). The CDR3 spells CASSPPGQGSGYTF. The CDR3 nucleotides are TGTGCCAGTAGTCCCCCAGGACAGGGTTCTGGCTACACCTTC.

The chain uses TRBV7-8 and TRBJ1-2; D is unclear. This CDR3 is 13 amino acids long. CDR1 is SGHVS and CDR2 is FQNEAQ in the germline V gene. V dropped 5 bases and J dropped 2 bases, with 9 bases sitting between them. CDR3 sequence (DNA): TGTGCCAGCAGCCACGACTTAAACTATGGCTACACCTTC. It is translated as CASSHDLNYGYTF.

The gene calls are TRBV2 and TRBJ1-1; D gene unclear. The ends were cut back, 3 bases at V and 8 bases at J, with 10 bases in the middle. Germline values: CDR1 SNHLY, CDR2 FYNNEI. The CDR3 covers 12 residues. CDR3 amino acids: CASSDDRAEAFF. In DNA form, the CDR3 reads TGTGCCAGCAGTGACGATCGGGCAGAAGCTTTCTTT.